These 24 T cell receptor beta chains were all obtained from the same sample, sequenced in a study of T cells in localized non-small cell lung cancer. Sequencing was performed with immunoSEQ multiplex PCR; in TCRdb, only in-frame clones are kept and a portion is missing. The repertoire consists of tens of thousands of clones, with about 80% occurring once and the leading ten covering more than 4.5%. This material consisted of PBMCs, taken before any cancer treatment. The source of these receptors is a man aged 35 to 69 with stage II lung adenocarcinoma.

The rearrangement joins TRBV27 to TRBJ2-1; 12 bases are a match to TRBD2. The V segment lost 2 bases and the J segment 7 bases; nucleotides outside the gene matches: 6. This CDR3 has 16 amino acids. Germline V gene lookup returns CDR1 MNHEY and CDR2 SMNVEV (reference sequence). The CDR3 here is CASSLASGRVGNEQFF. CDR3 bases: TGTGCCAGCAGTTTAGCTAGCGGGAGGGTCGGAAATGAGCAGTTCTTC.

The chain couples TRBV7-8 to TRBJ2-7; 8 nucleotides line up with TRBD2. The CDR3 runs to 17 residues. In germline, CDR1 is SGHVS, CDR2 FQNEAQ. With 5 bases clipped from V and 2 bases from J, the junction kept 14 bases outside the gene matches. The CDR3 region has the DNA TGTGCCAGCAGCCCGGTGGTAGCGGGAAATACACCCTACGAGCAGTACTTC. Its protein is CASSPVVAGNTPYEQYF.

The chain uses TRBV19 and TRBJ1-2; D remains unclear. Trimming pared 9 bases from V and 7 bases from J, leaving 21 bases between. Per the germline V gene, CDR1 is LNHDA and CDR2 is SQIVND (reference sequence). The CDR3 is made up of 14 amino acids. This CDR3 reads CASSQDPPWGGYTF. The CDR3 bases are TGTGCCAGCTCCCAGGATCCCCCGTGGGGTGGCTACACCTTC. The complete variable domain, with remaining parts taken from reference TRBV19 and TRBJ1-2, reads DGGITQSPKYLFRKEGQNVTLSCEQNLNHDAMYWYRQDPGQGLRLIYYSQIVNDFQKGDIAEGYSVSREKKESFPLTVTSAQKNPTAFYLCASSQDPPWGGYTFGSGTRLTVV.

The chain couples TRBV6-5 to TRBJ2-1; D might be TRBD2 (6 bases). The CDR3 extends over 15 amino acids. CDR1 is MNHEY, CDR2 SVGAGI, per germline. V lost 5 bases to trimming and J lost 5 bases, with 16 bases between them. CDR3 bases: TGTGCCAGCAGTCGACTAGGGGAAGGCCACAATGAGCAGTTCTTC. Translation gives CASSRLGEGHNEQFF.

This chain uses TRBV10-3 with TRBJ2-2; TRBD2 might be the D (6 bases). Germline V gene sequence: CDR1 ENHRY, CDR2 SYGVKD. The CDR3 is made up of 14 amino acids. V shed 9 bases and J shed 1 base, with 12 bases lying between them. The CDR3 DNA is TGTGCCATAGGAGGGGTCCTGAACACCGGGGAGCTGTTTTTT. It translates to CAIGGVLNTGELFF.

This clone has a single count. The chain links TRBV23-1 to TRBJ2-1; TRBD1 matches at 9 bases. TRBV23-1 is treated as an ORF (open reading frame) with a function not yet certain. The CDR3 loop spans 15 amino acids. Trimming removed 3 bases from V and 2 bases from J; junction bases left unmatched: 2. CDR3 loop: CASSHGTGTYNEQFF. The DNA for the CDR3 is TGCGCCAGCAGTCACGGGACAGGGACCTACAATGAGCAGTTCTTC.

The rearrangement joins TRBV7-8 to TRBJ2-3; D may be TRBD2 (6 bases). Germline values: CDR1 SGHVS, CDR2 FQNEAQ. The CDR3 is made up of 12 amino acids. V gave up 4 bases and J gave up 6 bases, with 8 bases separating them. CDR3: CASSSAGDTQYF. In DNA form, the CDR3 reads TGTGCCAGCAGCTCGGCGGGGGATACGCAGTATTTT.

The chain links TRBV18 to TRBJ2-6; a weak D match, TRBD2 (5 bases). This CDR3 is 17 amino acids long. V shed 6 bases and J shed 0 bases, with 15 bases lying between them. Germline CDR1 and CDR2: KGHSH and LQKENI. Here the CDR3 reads CASSLGTGSSGANVLTF. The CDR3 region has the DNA TGTGCCAGCTCCTTAGGAACGGGATCCTCTGGGGCCAACGTCCTGACTTTC.

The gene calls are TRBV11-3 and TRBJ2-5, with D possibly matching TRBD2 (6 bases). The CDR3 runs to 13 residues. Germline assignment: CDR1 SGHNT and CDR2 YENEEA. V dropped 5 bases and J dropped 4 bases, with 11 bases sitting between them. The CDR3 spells CASSLRGVETQYF. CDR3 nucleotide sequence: TGTGCCAGCAGCCTTCGCGGGGTAGAGACCCAGTACTTC.

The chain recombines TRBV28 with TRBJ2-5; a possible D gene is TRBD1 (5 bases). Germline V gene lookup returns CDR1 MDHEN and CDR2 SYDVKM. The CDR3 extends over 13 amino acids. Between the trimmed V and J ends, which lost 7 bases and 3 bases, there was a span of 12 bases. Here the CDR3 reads CASTPLGEETQYF. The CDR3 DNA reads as TGTGCCAGCACCCCTCTAGGGGAAGAGACCCAGTACTTC. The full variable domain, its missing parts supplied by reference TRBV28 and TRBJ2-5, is DVKVTQSSRYLVKRTGEKVFLECVQDMDHENMFWYRQDPGLGLRLIYFSYDVKMKEKGDIPEGYSVSREKKERFSLILESASTNQTSMYLCASTPLGEETQYFGPGTRLLVL.

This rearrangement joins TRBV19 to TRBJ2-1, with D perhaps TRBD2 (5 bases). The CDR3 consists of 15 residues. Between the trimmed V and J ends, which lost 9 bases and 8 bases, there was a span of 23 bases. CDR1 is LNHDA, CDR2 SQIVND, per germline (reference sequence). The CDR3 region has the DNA TGTGCCAGCCAGACTATACGAACGGGCAACGATGAGCAGTTCTTC. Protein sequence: CASQTIRTGNDEQFF.

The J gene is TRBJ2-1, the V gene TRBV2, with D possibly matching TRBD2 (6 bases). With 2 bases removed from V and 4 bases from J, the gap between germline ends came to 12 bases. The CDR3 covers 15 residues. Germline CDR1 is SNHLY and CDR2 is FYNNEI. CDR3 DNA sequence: TGTGCCAGCAGTGAAACCGGGACTTCTTACAATGAGCAGTTCTTC. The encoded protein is CASSETGTSYNEQFF.

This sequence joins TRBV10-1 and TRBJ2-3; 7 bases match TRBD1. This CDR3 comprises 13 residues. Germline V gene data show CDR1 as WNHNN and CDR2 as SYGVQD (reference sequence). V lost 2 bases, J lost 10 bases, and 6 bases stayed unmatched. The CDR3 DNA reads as TGCGCCAGCAGTGAGGGGACAGCCGCACCGCAGTATTTT. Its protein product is CASSEGTAAPQYF.

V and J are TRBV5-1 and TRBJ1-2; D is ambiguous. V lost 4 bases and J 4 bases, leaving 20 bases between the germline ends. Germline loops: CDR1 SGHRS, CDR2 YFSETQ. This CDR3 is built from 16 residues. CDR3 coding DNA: TGCGCCAGCAGCCCGGAAGATGCGAGGGCGTCCTATGGCTACACCTTC. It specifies CASSPEDARASYGYTF.

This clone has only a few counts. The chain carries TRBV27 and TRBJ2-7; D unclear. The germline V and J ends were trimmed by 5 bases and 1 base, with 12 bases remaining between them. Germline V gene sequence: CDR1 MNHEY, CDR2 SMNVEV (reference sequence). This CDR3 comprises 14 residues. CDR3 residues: CASSSATRSYEQYF. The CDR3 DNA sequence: TGTGCCAGCAGTAGCGCCACCAGATCCTACGAGCAGTACTTC.

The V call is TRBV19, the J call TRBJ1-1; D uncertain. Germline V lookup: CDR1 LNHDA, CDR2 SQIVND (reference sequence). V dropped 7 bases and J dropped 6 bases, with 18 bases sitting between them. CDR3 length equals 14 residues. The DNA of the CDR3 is TGTGCCAGTACCATCCCCGGACCGTCAGCTGAAGCTTTCTTT. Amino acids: CASTIPGPSAEAFF.

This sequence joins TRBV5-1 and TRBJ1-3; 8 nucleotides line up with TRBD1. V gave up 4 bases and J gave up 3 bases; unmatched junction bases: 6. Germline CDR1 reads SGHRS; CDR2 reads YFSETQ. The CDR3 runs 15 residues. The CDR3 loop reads CASSLSTGDGNTIYF. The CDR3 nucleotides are TGCGCCAGCAGCCTATCGACAGGGGATGGAAACACCATATATTTT.

The CDR3 is CASRNPGSNQPQHF. The CDR3 DNA follows: TGTGCCAGCAGAAACCCGGGGAGCAATCAGCCCCAGCATTTT. The chain combines TRBV2 with TRBJ1-5; D gene unclear. The V and J ends lost 6 bases and 1 base respectively, with 10 bases between them. The CDR3 is 14 amino acids. Per the germline V gene, CDR1 is SNHLY and CDR2 is FYNNEI.

This CDR3 reads CASSEITRSSYNEQFF. DNA for the CDR3: TGTGCCAGCAGTGAAATAACGAGGAGCTCCTACAATGAGCAGTTCTTC. V is TRBV6-1 and J is TRBJ2-1; D is unresolved. V was trimmed by 2 bases and J by 0 bases, leaving 11 bases between them. The CDR3 spans 16 residues. Germline CDR1 reads MNHNS; CDR2 reads SASEGT.

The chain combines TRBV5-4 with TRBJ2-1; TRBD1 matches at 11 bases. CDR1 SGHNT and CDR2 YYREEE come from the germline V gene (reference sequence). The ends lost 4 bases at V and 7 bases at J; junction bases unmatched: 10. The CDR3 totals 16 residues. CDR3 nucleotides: TGTGCCAGCAGCACCCCGTGGGGACAGGGGGGTAATGAGCAGTTCTTC. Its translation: CASSTPWGQGGNEQFF.

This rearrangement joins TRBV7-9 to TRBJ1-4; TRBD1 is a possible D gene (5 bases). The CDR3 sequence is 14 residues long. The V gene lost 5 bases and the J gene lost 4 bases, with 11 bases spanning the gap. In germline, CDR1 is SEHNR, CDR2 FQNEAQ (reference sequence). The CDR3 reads CASSQGGGNEKLFF. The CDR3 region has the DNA TGTGCCAGCAGCCAAGGCGGGGGTAATGAAAAACTGTTTTTT.

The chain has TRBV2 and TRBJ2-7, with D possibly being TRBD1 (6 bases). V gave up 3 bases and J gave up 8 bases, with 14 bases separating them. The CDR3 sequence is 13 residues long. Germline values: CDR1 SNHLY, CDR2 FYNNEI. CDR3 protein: CASSDEQGSKQYF. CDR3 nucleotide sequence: TGTGCCAGCAGTGATGAACAGGGTAGTAAGCAGTACTTC.

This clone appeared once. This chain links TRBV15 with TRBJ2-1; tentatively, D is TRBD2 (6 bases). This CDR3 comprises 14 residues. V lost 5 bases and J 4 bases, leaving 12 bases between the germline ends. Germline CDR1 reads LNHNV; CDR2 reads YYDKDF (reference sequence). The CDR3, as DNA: TGTGCCACCAGCCCCCGGGGGATTTACAATGAGCAGTTCTTC. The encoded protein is CATSPRGIYNEQFF.

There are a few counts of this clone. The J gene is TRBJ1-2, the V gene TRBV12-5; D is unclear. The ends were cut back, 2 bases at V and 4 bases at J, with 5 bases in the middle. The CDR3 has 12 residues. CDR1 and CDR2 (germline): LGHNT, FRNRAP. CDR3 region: CASGLSPYGYTF. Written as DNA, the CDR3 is TGTGCTAGTGGTTTGTCACCCTATGGCTACACCTTC.